These 10 T cell receptor beta chains were sequenced from one sample in a study of blood T cell repertoires in COVID-19. Sequenced by immunoSEQ multiplex PCR; TCRdb stores in-frame clones only, minus some. The sample includes about 80,000 clones, about 80% of them seen just once. The source material was peripheral blood. The receptor source for this set is a human donor in a cohort sampled during active COVID-19.

The rearrangement joins TRBV9 to TRBJ2-7; weak D call: TRBD1 (6 bases). The V gene's germline CDR1 is SGDLS and CDR2 YYNGEE. The CDR3 has 13 amino acids. V gave up 0 bases and J gave up 5 bases, with 9 bases separating them. CDR3 amino acids: CASSVGQVNEQYF. In DNA form, the CDR3 reads TGTGCCAGCAGCGTAGGACAGGTCAACGAGCAGTACTTC. Full variable domain (outside the CDR3, taken from reference TRBV9 and TRBJ2-7): DSGVTQTPKHLITATGQRVTLRCSPRSGDLSVYWYQQSLDQGLQFLIQYYNGEERAKGNILERFSAQQFPDLHSELNLSSLELGDSALYFCASSVGQVNEQYFGPGTRLTVT.

This clone has only a few counts. The chain links TRBV12-3 or TRBV12-4 to TRBJ1-2, with a possible D match to TRBD1 (5 bases). The germline V and J ends were trimmed by 1 base and 6 bases, with 9 bases remaining between them. The CDR3 covers 13 residues. The CDR3 reads CASSLGKGHGYTF. The CDR3 DNA follows: TGTGCCAGCAGTTTAGGCAAGGGGCATGGCTACACCTTC.

This clone was seen a handful of times. This chain connects TRBV7-8 to TRBJ1-4; possible D gene TRBD1, 6 bases. Germline CDR1 and CDR2: SGHVS and FQNEAQ. This CDR3 is 16 amino acids long. V lost 3 bases and J lost 2, with 13 bases in between. The CDR3 loop is CASSLLGQLTNEKLFF. CDR3 in DNA: TGTGCCAGCAGCTTGTTGGGACAACTGACTAATGAAAAACTGTTTTTT. Using reference TRBV7-8 and TRBJ1-4 for the parts outside the CDR3, the full variable domain is GAGVSQSPRYKVAKRGQDVALRCDPISGHVSLFWYQQALGQGPEFLTYFQNEAQLDKSGLPSDRFFAERPEGSVSTLKIQRTQQEDSAVYLCASSLLGQLTNEKLFFGSGTQLSVL.

This chain joins TRBV5-4 and TRBJ1-4, with a tentative D call TRBD1 (5 bases). The CDR3 runs to 14 residues. In germline, CDR1 is SGHNT, CDR2 YYREEE (reference sequence). V was cut by 4 bases and J by 8 bases, with 15 bases left in between. DNA of the CDR3: TGTGCCAGCAGCAACACAGGTCGTCAGGAAAAACTGTTTTTT. Protein sequence: CASSNTGRQEKLFF. Full variable domain (outside the CDR3, taken from reference TRBV5-4 and TRBJ1-4): ETGVTQSPTHLIKTRGQQVTLRCSSQSGHNTVSWYQQALGQGPQFIFQYYREEENGRGNFPPRFSGLQFPNYSSELNVNALELDDSALYLCASSNTGRQEKLFFGSGTQLSVL.

The genes are TRBV7-2 and TRBJ2-2, with 10 bases lining up with TRBD2. The CDR3 contains 18 residues. Germline CDR1 SGHTA, CDR2 FQGNSA. The junction had 9 bases not matched to a gene; V was cut back by 0 bases and J by 5 bases. The CDR3 coding sequence is TGTGCCAGCAGCTTAGCCCGGGAAGCGGGGGGGCTGACCGGGGAGCTGTTTTTT. Protein: CASSLAREAGGLTGELFF.

The rearrangement uses TRBV6-1 and TRBJ1-5; no reliable D call. CDR1 is MNHNS, CDR2 SASEGT, per germline. Trimming took off 1 base at V and 4 bases at J, with 14 bases between the two ends. This CDR3 region has 16 residues. For the CDR3, the DNA is TGTGCCAGCAGTGAAGAAGGCAGTCAGAGGAATCAGCCCCAGCATTTT. Amino acid sequence: CASSEEGSQRNQPQHF.

The sample holds one count of this clone. The chain combines TRBV28 with TRBJ2-3; 14 nucleotides agree with TRBD2. The CDR3 totals 16 residues. Looked up from germline, CDR1 is MDHEN and CDR2 is SYDVKM. J gave up 6 bases and V 6 bases, and 8 bases lay outside the gene matches. CDR3 DNA: TGTGCCAGCAGACCTGGACTAGCGGGGGGCAGGGATACGCAGTATTTT. Protein: CASRPGLAGGRDTQYF.

This sequence joins TRBV5-1 and TRBJ1-4; 8 nucleotides align to TRBD1. Germline-derived CDR1 and CDR2 are SGHRS and YFSETQ. Trimming cost V 4 bases and J 4 bases; bases outside gene matches: 12. The CDR3 contains 17 residues. The CDR3 coding sequence is TGCGCCAGCAGCCCAGGATGGTCGACAGGGGTTAATGAAAAACTGTTTTTT. Translation: CASSPGWSTGVNEKLFF.

The CDR3 sequence is CASSLGTSGGSLNTQYF. CDR3 nucleotides: TGTGCCAGCAGCTTAGGGACTAGCGGGGGGTCCTTGAATACGCAGTATTTT. This rearrangement joins TRBV3-1 (or the pseudogene TRBV3-2) to TRBJ2-3, with TRBD2 identical over 15 bases. Trimming removed 5 bases from V and 7 bases from J; junction bases left unmatched: 10. Germline CDR1 and CDR2: LGHDT and YNNKEL (reference sequence). The CDR3 has 17 amino acids.

The genes are TRBV4-1 and TRBJ1-3, with D possibly matching TRBD1 (6 bases). The CDR3 extends over 17 amino acids. Deletions cut 4 bases from V and 0 bases from J, with 16 bases between. Germline V gene sequence: CDR1 MGHRA, CDR2 YSYEKL. CDR3 amino acids: CASSRADSLLSGNTIYF. CDR3 nucleotide sequence: TGCGCCAGCAGCCGAGCGGACAGTTTACTCTCTGGAAACACCATATATTTT.